This T cell receptor beta chain was identified during a study of blood T cell repertoires in COVID-19 (dated by TCRdb to the early 2020s). Regarding the research as a whole: Samples covering the acute and convalescent phases of COVID-19 were provided by collaborators in the United States, Italy and Spain. Sample metadata almost always included a de-identified subject ID, COVID-19 status, age in years and sex. The repertoires were released in a freely available public database meant as a resource for research on the immune response to SARS-CoV-2. The samples were drawn from two sources: the first 160 participants of the ongoing ImmuneRACE study, and about 1,300 subjects contributed by 6 global collaborators. The dataset comprised deeply sampled blood TCRbeta repertoires from subjects exposed to, actively infected with, or recovered from COVID-19. The prospective study material was composed of cDNA or gDNA derived from T cells, B-cell-depleted T cells, or PBMCs. Where available, HLA class I and class II types were obtained from metadata supplied by the sample provider rather than from assay-based typing. Results the study describes overall, beyond this receptor: The quantity of clinical and demographic metadata differed by source and by participant and was supplied without curation.

The collaborating institutions used their own protocols to collect whole blood in K2EDTA tubes. For TCRbeta analysis, collaborator samples were shipped as frozen whole blood, as isolated PBMCs, or as DNA extracted from either sample type. Remarks on this clone: Its recognized antigen is unknown. Per-base quality was not reported, and no clone a single base away is much larger than it.

TCRbeta CDR3 regions were amplified from genomic DNA by means of the immunoSEQ Assay, a bias-controlled multiplex PCR. The paper's processing steps were these. Within the assay, amplification of reference gene primers was used to estimate how many nucleated cells each sample contained. To quantify the absolute abundance of each unique TCRbeta CDR3 rearrangement, sequence reads were collapsed and filtered. For each sample, productive Simpson clonality was calculated as the square root of Simpson's diversity index over productive rearrangements. Sourced from immuneACCESS, this table was stored by TCRdb with only in-frame sequences that have V and J called. A share of the clones is absent; for the studies checked, an unresolved V gene accounts for under half, and the remainder has no known explanation. Clonal size and the V and J genes are those of that table, whereas D and trimming came from the DNA. In all, the sample holds about 210,000 clones, and just over 90% of those were seen once. Under 1.5% of the sample is held by the ten biggest clonotypes.

The V end gives up 2 bases and the J end 3 bases, leaving 1 base in the junction not matched to a gene. CDR1 and CDR2 were assigned from the germline V gene as MNHEY and SVGAGI. The CDR3, from cysteine to phenylalanine, totals 15 residues. Only the CDR3 DNA is retained, 45 bases long and in frame from the first base. The sample taken for sequencing was peripheral blood. The receptor chain draws on TRBV6-5 and TRBJ2-1, and TRBD2 matches 10 of the central bases. The source of this sequence is a man younger than 40 with acute or convalescent COVID-19. Read as DNA, the sequence is TGTGCCAGCAGTTACGAGCGGGGGGGCTACAATGAGCAGTTCTTC. Its protein product is CASSYERGGYNEQFF.